The next 6 T cell receptor beta chains were all read from a single sample in a study of cytotoxic CD8 clonotypes in ibrutinib-treated CLL. The assay was immunoSEQ multiplex PCR, and TCRdb's table has in-frame clones only and misses some. The repertoire has approximately 280,000 clones, less than 85% of them found once; the top ten carry roughly 6%. This specimen was PBMCs, taken at disease progression, from a patient treated with ibrutinib. The receptor source for this set is a human donor with chronic lymphocytic leukemia.

The rearrangement uses TRBV5-7 and TRBJ1-5, with TRBD1 matching 8 bases. TRBV5-7 is labeled an ORF, and its function is uncertain. The CDR3 has 15 amino acids. V dropped 2 bases and J dropped 2; count of bases not matched to a gene: 3. CDR3 DNA sequence: TGTGCCAGCAGCTTCAGGGGGCGCGGCAATCAGCCCCAGCATTTT. Translation: CASSFRGRGNQPQHF.

The rearrangement uses TRBV5-6 and TRBJ1-2, with a possible D match to TRBD1 (5 bases). The V end lost 0 bases, the J end lost 3 bases, and 9 bases lay between the germline ends. The CDR3 spans 14 residues. CDR1 and CDR2 (germline): SGHDT, YYEEEE. The chain's CDR3 is CASSLVGGYYGYTF. The CDR3 coding sequence is TGTGCCAGCAGCTTGGTTGGGGGTTACTATGGCTACACCTTC.

This chain connects TRBV27 to TRBJ2-1; D may be TRBD1 (5 bases). This CDR3 has 13 amino acids. Germline V lookup: CDR1 MNHEY, CDR2 SMNVEV (reference sequence). V lost 6 bases to trimming and J lost 5 bases, with 11 bases between them. CDR3 DNA: TGTGCCAGCAGGTTCAACAGGAACAATGAGCAGTTCTTC. This translates into CASRFNRNNEQFF.

CDR3 sequence reads: CASSLTGEGPLYEQYF. The CDR3 DNA sequence: TGTGCCAGCAGTCTTACAGGGGAGGGGCCCCTTTACGAGCAGTACTTC. The V and J genes are TRBV27 and TRBJ2-7; D tentatively reads TRBD1 or TRBD2 (7 bases each). V was trimmed by 5 bases and J by 4 bases, leaving 21 bases between them. The germline gives CDR1 MNHEY, CDR2 SMNVEV (reference sequence). This CDR3 has 16 amino acids.

This clone was found a few times. This sequence joins TRBV5-1 and TRBJ2-7; D may be TRBD2 (6 bases). The CDR3 spans 14 residues. Germline-derived CDR1 and CDR2 are SGHRS and YFSETQ. V lost 1 base, J lost 3 bases, and 11 bases lay in between. The CDR3 loop is CASSLTGGNYEQYF. CDR3 DNA: TGCGCCAGCAGCTTGACTGGGGGGAACTACGAGCAGTACTTC.

V is TRBV6-1 and J is TRBJ2-2; D remains unclear. The CDR3 runs to 14 residues. Germline-derived CDR1 and CDR2 are MNHNS and SASEGT. The ends were cut back, 2 bases at V and 0 bases at J, with 4 bases in the middle. CDR3 sequence (DNA): TGTGCCAGCAGTGAATCAGCGAACACCGGGGAGCTGTTTTTT. It yields the protein CASSESANTGELFF.